This TCR beta chain was captured by sequencing in a study of blood T cells in healthy people across ages. Overall study findings and caveats: The unknown donor CMV status may have confounded expanded clonotype changes. The study found more naive CD4+ cells and higher diversity in long-lived than aged donors. Naive and antigen-experienced cells were not separated, limiting conclusive comparison.

Regarding this clonotype: Antigen: not known.

This CDR3 comprises 13 residues. V lost 3 bases and J lost 8, with 14 bases in between. Germline CDR1 SGHRS, CDR2 YFSETQ. A J-beta primer mix and a sample-barcoded 5' primer were used in a second PCR of about 7 to 12 cycles. CDR3-containing paired-end reads numbered at least 2.5 million in each sample. TCRdb re-called the 5' RACE reads with MiXCR, one entry per CDR3 protein. This sample has about 720,000 distinct CDR3 sequences, with approximately 22% found just once. The TCR was taken from a man aged 70 or older in good health. Sequences were obtained from blood. V gene TRBV5-1 combines with J gene TRBJ1-2; TRBD1 is a possible D gene (6 bases). The CDR3 reads CASSSEGTSGYTF. DNA for the CDR3: TGCGCCAGCAGCTCAGAAGGGACATCAGGCTACACCTTC. Using reference TRBV5-1 and TRBJ1-2 for the parts outside the CDR3, the full variable domain is KAGVTQTPRYLIKTRGQQVTLSCSPISGHRSVSWYQQTPGQGLQFLFEYFSETQRNKGNFPGRFSGRQFSNSRSEMNVSTLELGDSALYLCASSSEGTSGYTFGSGTRLTVV.